The TCR beta chain described here comes from a study of T cell repertoires in cytomegalovirus infection (dated by TCRdb to between 2018 and 2020). About the study as a whole: The HLA type of each donor mattered for the analysis, because public TCR beta signatures pointed to carriage of CMV infection along with the matching HLA type.

Sequences LNHDA (CDR1) and SQIVND (CDR2) are obtained from the germline V gene (reference sequence). V trim: 8 bases; J trim: 3 bases; unmatched bases: 11. Its CDR3 holds 15 amino acids, cysteine through phenylalanine. Here the CDR3 DNA is all that survives: 45 bases in frame from base 1. General conclusions and limits of the study: In both this cohort and an independent roughly 350-donor cohort, the cumulative frequency of public TCR beta family members distinguished carriers of CMV infection plus the relevant HLA type. The ex vivo response was dominated by HLA-C-restricted CMV-specific TCR beta clonotypes, which also provided the single most frequent clonotype in two of eight donors.

Regarding this clonotype: No antigen is known for it. No per-base quality is available; no much larger clone lies one base away.

Data came from an Illumina HiSeq 1500. TCRdb reanalyzed the raw reads on its own, using fastp at Q25 for trimming and MiXCR for clone calling, and kept in-frame beta chains. CDR3 protein duplicates are merged, each entry listing the most common genes and DNA. This sample holds fewer than 400,000 distinct CDR3 sequences; approximately 18% were observed only once. In total, the top ten clones hold around 8.6% of the sample. This TCR derives from a human donor in good health (CMV status not recorded). Some clones in this sample may be carry-over from other donors' samples. Rearrangement joined TRBV19 to TRBJ2-7, with 9 junctional bases fitting TRBD1. The sequencing input was PBMCs. The CDR3 protein is CASQQIGTGFYEQYF. The sequence in DNA is TGTGCCAGTCAACAGATCGGGACAGGGTTCTACGAGCAGTACTTC.